This T cell receptor (beta chain) was captured by sequencing in a study of cytomegalovirus exposure and HLA in healthy donors. Study overall: Drawn from HLA-typed donors, 80 million to 95 million unique TCRs were held in an early data release.

Of note for this clone: Its antigen is not identified.

Between the trimmed V and J ends, which lost 1 base and 4 bases, there was a span of 10 bases. Germline V gives CDR1 MGHRA, CDR2 YSYEKL. The CDR3 totals 14 residues. The PCR had 60 Vbeta and 13 Jbeta primers. In the authors' methods: Later work found approximately 80 million unique TCR beta chains, with roughly 11 million shared. Generated by immunoSEQ multiplex PCR, the TCRdb table keeps only in-frame clones and is missing some. Clone size and the V and J calls come from that table; the DNA yielded D and trimming. Here the sample spans roughly 190,000 clones, 65% to 80% being singletons. Points from the study as a whole: TCR beta chain V- and J-gene trimming was linked, in a later analysis, to a missense variant in DCLRE1C. It was approximately 150 TCR beta chains that were listed as cytomegalovirus-associated.

What was sequenced was PBMCs. The TCR comes from a middle-aged woman in good health and CMV-seronegative. The V and J genes are TRBV4-1 and TRBJ1-2, with unresolved D. DNA of the CDR3: TGCGCCAGCAGCCAAGTAGATCGGGTCTATGGCTACACCTTC. It codes for CASSQVDRVYGYTF.